This T cell receptor beta chain appears in the sequencing data of a study of cytomegalovirus exposure and HLA in healthy donors. Broader study findings: Most of the CMV-associated TCR beta chains (in a later analysis) appeared to be HLA-restricted.

The PCR was carried out with 60 Vbeta primers and 13 Jbeta primers. Methods used by the authors: It was a later analysis that counted roughly 80 million unique TCR beta chains, of which roughly 11 million were shared. Produced via immunoSEQ multiplex PCR; TCRdb's table is partial and in-frame only. V and J calls and clone size follow that table, whereas D and trimming were derived from the DNA. Here the sample spans around 140,000 clones, approximately 82% being singletons. Healthy bone marrow donors formed the donor group. Germline loops: CDR1 SGHDT, CDR2 YYEEEE. V shed 6 bases and J shed 6 bases, with 21 bases lying between them. The CDR3 has 15 residues. Points on this clone: What it recognizes is unknown.

The sequenced sample consisted of PBMCs. This chain uses TRBV5-6 with TRBJ1-2, with D uncertain. This sequence originates from a woman aged 40 to 49 in good health and CMV-seronegative. The CDR3 nucleotides are TGTGCCAGCATTAGTAGCGGCAGCAACTTAGATGGCTACACCTTC. Its translation is CASISSGSNLDGYTF. The full variable domain, in which reference TRBV5-6 and TRBJ1-2 provide the parts outside the CDR3, is DAGVTQSPTHLIKTRGQQVTLRCSPKSGHDTVSWYQQALGQGPQFIFQYYEEEERQRGNFPDRFSGHQFPNYSSELNVNALLLGDSALYLCASISSGSNLDGYTFGSGTRLTVV.